This TCR beta chain derives from a study of shared clonotypes between healthy human individuals. Study conclusions and caveats: Collection of samples was limited to blood; tissue repertoires likely differ.

As concerns this clone: Antigen: not known.

The V end was cut by 3 bases, the J end by 4 bases, with 12 bases between. The CDR3 length is 14 residues. From germline, CDR1 is GTSNPN and CDR2 SVGIG (reference sequence). The data were produced by immunoSEQ multiplex PCR, yet TCRdb's version contains in-frame clones alone and is incomplete. The sample records some 2.1 million clones, over 85% being singletons. This clonotype was obtained from a man aged 18 to 30 in good health. The sequencing sample was made of naive CD4+ T cells sorted from blood. Described subset: CD45RA+ positively selected. The chain carries TRBV30 and TRBJ2-2; D perhaps matches TRBD1 (6 bases). CDR3 nucleotides: TGTGCCTGGAGCAGGGACAAAGGCACCGGGGAGCTGTTTTTT. It specifies CAWSRDKGTGELFF.